The source of this TCR beta chain is a study of T cells in Graves' hyperthyroidism and ophthalmopathy. Study background: The blood sample was taken at first diagnosis, before treatment began. Overall study results and limits: The blood repertoire included most of the expanded thyroid clonotypes above 0.001.

The germline V gene encodes CDR1 SEHNR and CDR2 FQNEAQ (reference sequence). Trimming left V 5 bases short and J 3 bases short, with 22 bases between. The CDR3 consists of 17 residues. Patients aged 18 to 65 had newly diagnosed hyperthyroidism lasting under 2 months. This clonotype came up a few times. Its antigen remains unknown. What was amplified from RNA transcripts were TCR beta CDR3 regions. The HTBI primer set drove a first-round RT-PCR of the TCR CDR3. MiXCR, run by TCRdb on the multiplex PCR reads, gives a single entry per CDR3 protein. The repertoire includes under 750,000 distinct CDR3 sequences, over 15% of them detected once, and around 17% sits in the top ten.

The sequencing sample was made of blood. The gene calls are TRBV7-9 and TRBJ1-2, with D perhaps TRBD1 (6 bases). The source is a woman aged 45 to 65 with Graves' hyperthyroidism that later progressed to Graves' ophthalmopathy. This chain's CDR3 is CASSPGRVRQEHYGYTF. The CDR3 nucleotides read TGTGCCAGCAGCCCGGGAAGAGTAAGACAGGAACACTATGGCTACACCTTC.